This T cell receptor (beta chain) was profiled in a study of blood T cell repertoires in COVID-19 (dated by TCRdb to the early 2020s). Turning to the overall study: Samples from collaborators originated in the United States, Italy and Spain and spanned both the acute and convalescent phases of COVID-19. HLA class I and class II types, where available, came from metadata supplied by the sample provider rather than from assay-based typing. Samples were obtained from the ongoing ImmuneRACE study (first 160 participants) and from 1,000 to 1,500 subjects provided by 6 global collaborators. The dataset comprised deeply sampled blood TCRbeta repertoires from subjects exposed to, actively infected with, or recovered from COVID-19. The repertoires were released in a freely available public database intended as a resource for research on the immune response to SARS-CoV-2. A de-identified subject ID, COVID-19 status, age in years and sex were almost always included in the sample metadata. The prospective study material was composed of cDNA or gDNA derived from T cells, B-cell-depleted T cells, or PBMCs. The investigation overall reported the following: The amount of clinical and demographic metadata varied by source and participant and was provided uncurated.

The germline V end is reduced by 3 bases and the J end by 5 bases; junction bases left unmatched: 6. Reading the germline V gene (reference sequence) gives CDR1 GTSNPN and CDR2 SVGIG. Its CDR3 holds 15 amino acids, cysteine through phenylalanine. The entry retains the CDR3 DNA only, 45 bases that are in frame from base 1. TCRbeta CDR3 regions were amplified from genomic DNA by means of the immunoSEQ Assay, a bias-controlled multiplex PCR. The authors processed their data as follows. Nucleated cell counts per sample were estimated from amplification of reference gene primers within the assay. To quantify the absolute abundance of each unique TCRbeta CDR3 rearrangement, sequence reads were collapsed and filtered. Productive Simpson clonality was computed per sample as the square root of Simpson's diversity index over productive rearrangements. TCRdb's version of the immuneACCESS table is confined to in-frame rearrangements and falls short of the full clone set. An unresolved V gene accounts for under half of the shortfall where checked; the remainder is of unknown origin. V and J calls and clone size are copied from that table; D and trimming were computed from the DNA. This sample gives fewer than 350,000 clones in total; approximately 85% of them show up just once. Of the sample, around 7.8% falls within the top ten clones.

Whole blood was collected in K2EDTA tubes by collaborating institutions according to the institutions' own protocols. For TCRbeta analysis, collaborator samples were shipped as frozen whole blood, as isolated PBMCs, or as DNA extracted from either sample type. Of note for this clone: Its antigen remains unidentified. Base-call qualities are not available, and no considerably larger clone is one nucleotide away.

The V and J genes are TRBV30 and TRBJ2-3; 12 bases in between match TRBD1. Sequencing was done on a sample of peripheral blood. The clonotype was recovered from a human donor in a cohort sampled during active COVID-19. The DNA is as follows: TGTGCCTGGAGGTCGGGACAGGGGGCACAAGATACGCAGTATTTT. Its protein is CAWRSGQGAQDTQYF.